A single T cell receptor (beta chain) is shown here with its context. Its antigen is currently unknown. This record belongs to a study of post-analysis software for immune sequencing data. General study points: In patients, about 5 TRBV segments were more frequent than in controls, with TRBV5-6, TRBV5-1 and TRBV20-1 among them.

The CDR3 spans 14 residues. Germline V lookup: CDR1 SGHNT, CDR2 YENEEA. The junction had 3 bases not matched to a gene; V was cut back by 1 base and J by 4 bases. Every TCR beta cDNA library bore unique molecular identifiers. TCRdb analysed the PCR reads with MiXCR anew, one entry per CDR3 protein. The profile covers fewer than 700,000 distinct CDR3 sequences, with about 44% appearing a single time and under 2% taken by the ten largest. The sequence was obtained from a girl aged 5-17 years with multiple sclerosis. V usage is TRBV11-3 and J usage is TRBJ1-1, with TRBD1 identical over 7 bases. Input material: blood. The CDR3 spells CASSLATGVTEAFF. The DNA of the CDR3 is TGTGCCAGCAGCTTAGCTACAGGGGTCACTGAAGCTTTCTTT.